This is a list of T cell receptor beta chains from one sample in a study of blood T cell repertoires in COVID-19. Clones were sequenced by immunoSEQ multiplex PCR, and TCRdb holds only the in-frame ones, with some missing. The table lists around 470,000 clones, 90% of them singletons. Sequencing was done on a sample of PBMCs or T cells enriched from blood (not recorded which). The receptors stem from a man between 18 and 35 years old who had recovered from COVID-19. CDR3s include the opening cysteine and the closing phenylalanine or tryptophan. Each record gives: clone size, V gene, J gene, D gene, CDR3 protein, CDR3 DNA. The D gene is left open where the match is weak. Expanded clones are given a class, and other clones once, few, many or no size at all.

clone size: .
V gene: TRBV4-1
J gene: TRBJ1-4
D gene: .
CDR3 protein: CASSQDPDSSNEKLFF
CDR3 DNA: TGCGCCAGCAGCCAAGATCCGGACAGCTCTAATGAAAAACTGTTTTTT

clone size: .
V gene: TRBV7-6
J gene: TRBJ2-1
D gene: TRBD1
CDR3 protein: CASSSTGTASYNEQFF
CDR3 DNA: TGTGCCAGCAGCTCAACCGGGACAGCCTCCTACAATGAGCAGTTCTTC

clone size: .
V gene: TRBV5-1
J gene: TRBJ2-1
D gene: TRBD1
CDR3 protein: CASSLGDRGRNEQFF
CDR3 DNA: TGCGCCAGCAGCTTGGGGGACAGGGGGCGGAATGAGCAGTTCTTC

clone size: .
V gene: TRBV18
J gene: TRBJ1-1
D gene: .
CDR3 protein: CASSPVAGVDTEAFF
CDR3 DNA: TGTGCCAGCTCACCCGTCGCAGGGGTGGACACTGAAGCTTTCTTT

clone size: .
V gene: TRBV3-1/TRBV3-2
J gene: TRBJ1-1
D gene: TRBD1
CDR3 protein: CASRGTGGNTEAFF
CDR3 DNA: TGTGCCAGCAGGGGGACAGGCGGCAACACTGAAGCTTTCTTT

clone size: .
V gene: TRBV7-3
J gene: TRBJ2-7
D gene: .
CDR3 protein: CASSTGQPLEQYF
CDR3 DNA: TGTGCCAGCAGCACTGGACAGCCCCTCGAGCAGTACTTC

clone size: many
V gene: TRBV30
J gene: TRBJ2-1
D gene: TRBD1
CDR3 protein: CARSGTGDFEQFF
CDR3 DNA: TGTGCCCGATCCGGGACAGGGGATTTTGAGCAGTTCTTC

clone size: .
V gene: TRBV10-1
J gene: TRBJ2-4
D gene: TRBD2
CDR3 protein: CATVSGTSASGAKNIQYF
CDR3 DNA: TGCGCCACAGTATCCGGGACTAGCGCTTCTGGAGCCAAAAACATTCAGTACTTC

clone size: .
V gene: TRBV5-1
J gene: TRBJ2-7
D gene: TRBD1
CDR3 protein: CASSLGTGSSYEQYF
CDR3 DNA: TGCGCCAGCAGCCTAGGGACAGGGAGCTCCTACGAGCAGTACTTC

clone size: .
V gene: TRBV9
J gene: TRBJ1-4
D gene: .
CDR3 protein: CASSPHGETNEKLFF
CDR3 DNA: TGTGCCAGCAGCCCTCATGGAGAGACTAATGAAAAACTGTTTTTT

clone size: .
V gene: TRBV3-1/TRBV3-2
J gene: TRBJ2-5
D gene: TRBD2
CDR3 protein: CASSPGTSGRAVETQYF
CDR3 DNA: TGTGCCAGCAGCCCAGGGACTAGCGGGAGGGCCGTAGAGACCCAGTACTTC

clone size: .
V gene: TRBV29-1
J gene: TRBJ2-2
D gene: TRBD2
CDR3 protein: CSVPPGGLAGGSVGELFF
CDR3 DNA: TGCAGCGTTCCCCCCGGTGGGCTAGCGGGAGGGTCGGTCGGGGAGCTGTTTTTT

clone size: .
V gene: TRBV6-5
J gene: TRBJ1-1
D gene: TRBD1
CDR3 protein: CASVSGGREGTEAFF
CDR3 DNA: TGTGCCAGCGTCTCAGGGGGCAGGGAAGGCACTGAAGCTTTCTTT

clone size: .
V gene: TRBV27
J gene: TRBJ2-2
D gene: .
CDR3 protein: CASSLAVTPGELFF
CDR3 DNA: TGTGCCAGCTCCTTAGCGGTAACACCCGGGGAGCTGTTTTTT

clone size: .
V gene: TRBV2
J gene: TRBJ1-6
D gene: .
CDR3 protein: CASSYDSANSPLHF
CDR3 DNA: TGTGCCAGCAGTTATGACAGCGCAAATTCACCCCTCCACTTT

clone size: .
V gene: TRBV2
J gene: TRBJ1-5
D gene: TRBD1
CDR3 protein: CASVAGGINQPQHF
CDR3 DNA: TGTGCCAGCGTAGCAGGGGGGATCAATCAGCCCCAGCATTTT

clone size: once
V gene: TRBV14
J gene: TRBJ1-4
D gene: .
CDR3 protein: CASSGAGGKLFF
CDR3 DNA: TGTGCCAGCAGTGGGGCTGGCGGAAAACTGTTTTTT